Reported below is one T cell receptor beta chain. The antigen is unknown. The sample's time point: blood at routine non-recurrence follow-up after resection. Unsorted whole RNA of tumor, nontumor lung or frozen PBMC was sequenced. TCRdb used MiXCR to reprocess the 5' RACE reads, holding one entry per CDR3 protein. The sample lists around 100,000 distinct CDR3 sequences, roughly a tenth seen once, with roughly 24% in the top ten. This sample was included in a study of spatial heterogeneity in lung cancer. At the level of the study: Researchers sequenced follow-up PBMC samples if they had them, and these came a median of roughly 24 months after resection.

Study findings and constraints: Ubiquitous expanded tumor TCRs appeared in blood more at resection than follow-up.

This CDR3 is built from 17 residues. CDR1 SGHRS and CDR2 YFSETQ come from the germline V gene. V was pared by 4 bases and J by 4 bases, with 14 bases of the junction left unmatched. The starting material was PBMCs, obtained at follow-up. The chain has TRBV5-1 and TRBJ2-5; 9 bases map to TRBD2. The receptor comes from a female donor with early-stage non-small cell lung cancer. DNA for the CDR3: TGCGCCAGCAGCCCAATGAGCGGGAGGCTTGTCCGAGAGACCCAGTACTTC. Residues: CASSPMSGRLVRETQYF.